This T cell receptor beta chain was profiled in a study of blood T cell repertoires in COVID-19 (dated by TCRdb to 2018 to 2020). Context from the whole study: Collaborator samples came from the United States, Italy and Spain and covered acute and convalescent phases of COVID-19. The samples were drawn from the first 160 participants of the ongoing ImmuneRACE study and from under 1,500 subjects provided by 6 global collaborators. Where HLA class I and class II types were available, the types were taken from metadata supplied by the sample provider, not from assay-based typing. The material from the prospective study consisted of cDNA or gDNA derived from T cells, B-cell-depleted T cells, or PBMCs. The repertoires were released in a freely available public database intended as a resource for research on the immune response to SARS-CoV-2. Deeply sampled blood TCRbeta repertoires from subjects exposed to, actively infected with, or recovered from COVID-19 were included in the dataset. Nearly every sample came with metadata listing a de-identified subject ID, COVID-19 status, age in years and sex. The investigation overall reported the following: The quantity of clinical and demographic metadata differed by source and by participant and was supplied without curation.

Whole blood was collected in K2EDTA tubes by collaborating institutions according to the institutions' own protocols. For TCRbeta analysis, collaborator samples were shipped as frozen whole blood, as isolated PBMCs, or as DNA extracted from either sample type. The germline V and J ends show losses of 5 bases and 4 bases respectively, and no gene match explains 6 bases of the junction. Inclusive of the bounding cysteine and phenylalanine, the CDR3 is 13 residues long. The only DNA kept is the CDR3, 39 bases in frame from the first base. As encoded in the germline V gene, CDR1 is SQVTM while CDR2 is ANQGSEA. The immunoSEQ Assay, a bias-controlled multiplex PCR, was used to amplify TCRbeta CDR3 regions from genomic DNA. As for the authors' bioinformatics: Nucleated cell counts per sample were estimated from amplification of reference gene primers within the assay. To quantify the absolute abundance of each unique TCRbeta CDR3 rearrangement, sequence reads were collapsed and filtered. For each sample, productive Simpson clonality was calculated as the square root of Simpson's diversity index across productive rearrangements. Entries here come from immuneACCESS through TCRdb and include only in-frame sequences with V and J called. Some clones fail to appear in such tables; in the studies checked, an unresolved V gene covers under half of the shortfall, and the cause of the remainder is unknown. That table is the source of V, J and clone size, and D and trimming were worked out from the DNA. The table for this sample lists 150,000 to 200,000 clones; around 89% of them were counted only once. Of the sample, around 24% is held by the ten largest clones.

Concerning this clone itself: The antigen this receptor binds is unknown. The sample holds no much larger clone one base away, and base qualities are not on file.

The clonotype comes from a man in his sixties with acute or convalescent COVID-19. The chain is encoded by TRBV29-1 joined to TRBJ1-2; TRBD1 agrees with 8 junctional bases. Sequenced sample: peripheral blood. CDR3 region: CSVRTGPGYGYTF. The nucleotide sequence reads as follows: TGCAGCGTTCGGACAGGGCCAGGCTATGGCTACACCTTC.